This T cell receptor beta chain was captured by sequencing in a study of shared clonotypes between healthy human individuals. CD8 cells regarded as naive lacked CD45RO, were positively chosen for CCR7, and omitted terminally differentiated effector memory CD45RA+ cells. As regards this clone: Its antigen remains unidentified.

Study results and limitations: Though the depth was large, rarefaction showed that sorted-subset sequencing was incomplete. Of the naive CD4 clonotypes, approximately 5% were shared across a handful of donors.

Clones were sequenced by immunoSEQ multiplex PCR, and TCRdb holds only the in-frame ones, with some missing. The sample has 1.5 million to 2.5 million clones, about 95% seen once. CDR3 length: 14 residues. Germline V CDR1 and CDR2: MDHEN, SYDVKM. V lost 1 base, J lost 7 bases, and 14 bases lay in between. This sequence joins TRBV28 and TRBJ2-7, with D possibly matching TRBD1 (6 bases). Sequenced input: naive CD8+ T cells sorted from blood. The sequence was collected from a man younger than 35 in good health. The CDR3 DNA sequence: TGTGCCAGCAGTTTATCCTCCGGACAGAGAGAGCAGTACTTC. Protein: CASSLSSGQREQYF.